This T cell receptor beta chain derives from a study of cytomegalovirus exposure and HLA in healthy donors. Study-wide points: Reports indicated that the classifier achieved high specificity and sensitivity in diagnosing cytomegalovirus status. The availability of immune exposure information extended only to CMV serostatus. Later analysis suggested most CMV-associated TCR beta chains were HLA-restricted.

The PCR contained 60 Vbeta and 13 Jbeta primers. Assay used: immunoSEQ multiplex PCR; TCRdb lists only in-frame clones, some missing. The table lists about 120,000 clones, roughly 78% of them singletons. Concerning this clone itself: The antigen remains undetermined.

Unmatched junction bases numbered 5, after V lost 3 bases and J lost 4 bases. The CDR3 is 14 amino acids. Germline V gene data show CDR1 as SGDLS and CDR2 as YYNGEE. The chain combines TRBV9 with TRBJ2-3; 7 positions match TRBD2. The specimen was PBMCs. This receptor was obtained from a woman between 25 and 40 years old in good health and CMV-seropositive. The DNA of the CDR3 is TGTGCCAGCAGCGCAGATAGCGGGTCAGATACGCAGTATTTT. This codes for CASSADSGSDTQYF. Full variable domain (missing parts from reference TRBV9 and TRBJ2-3): DSGVTQTPKHLITATGQRVTLRCSPRSGDLSVYWYQQSLDQGLQFLIQYYNGEERAKGNILERFSAQQFPDLHSELNLSSLELGDSALYFCASSADSGSDTQYFGPGTRLTVL.